One and the same sample provided the 31 T cell receptor beta chains below, sequenced in a study of cytomegalovirus exposure and HLA in healthy donors. 60 Vbeta and 13 Jbeta primers were used in PCR. The method was immunoSEQ multiplex PCR; TCRdb's version includes in-frame clones alone and lacks a portion of them. The sample yields 200,000 to 250,000 clones, over 65% seen once. Sample: PBMCs. These receptors all stem from a human donor in good health.

This clone occurred a few times. The chain employs TRBV2 and TRBJ1-1, with D tentatively TRBD1 (6 bases). The CDR3 spans 13 residues. From germline, CDR1 is SNHLY and CDR2 FYNNEI. V lost 8 bases and J 2 bases, leaving 12 bases between the germline ends. CDR3 sequence (DNA): TGTGCCAGCCGGGGCAGGGGTAACACTGAAGCTTTCTTT. This gives the protein CASRGRGNTEAFF.

This chain connects TRBV28 to TRBJ2-2; D ambiguous. V was pared by 5 bases and J by 6 bases, with 19 bases between. There are 16 residues in the CDR3. The V gene's germline CDR1 is MDHEN and CDR2 SYDVKM. This CDR3 reads CASSPWAQVPSGELFF. For the CDR3, the DNA is TGTGCCAGCAGTCCTTGGGCCCAAGTCCCCTCCGGGGAGCTGTTTTTT. The whole variable domain, filled in from reference TRBV28 and TRBJ2-2, reads DVKVTQSSRYLVKRTGEKVFLECVQDMDHENMFWYRQDPGLGLRLIYFSYDVKMKEKGDIPEGYSVSREKKERFSLILESASTNQTSMYLCASSPWAQVPSGELFFGEGSRLTVL.

This clone was counted a single time. The chain is built from TRBV19 and TRBJ2-1; 14 nucleotides agree with TRBD2. Per germline, CDR1 LNHDA and CDR2 SQIVND (reference sequence). This CDR3 spans 13 amino acids. Losses at the gene ends were 6 bases for V and 8 bases for J; bases not matched to a gene: 0. The CDR3 DNA follows: TGTGCCAGTAGGGGACTAGCGGGAGATGAGCAGTTCTTC. It translates to CASRGLAGDEQFF.

This chain links TRBV5-4 with TRBJ2-1; D perhaps matches TRBD1 (5 bases). Germline assignment: CDR1 SGHNT and CDR2 YYREEE (reference sequence). Trimming removed 0 bases from V and 0 bases from J, with 7 bases in between. The CDR3 has 15 amino acids. CDR3 sequence reads: CASSLGQSSYNEQFF. The CDR3, as DNA: TGTGCCAGCAGCTTGGGACAGAGCTCCTACAATGAGCAGTTCTTC. Filled out from reference TRBV5-4 and TRBJ2-1, the complete variable domain reads ETGVTQSPTHLIKTRGQQVTLRCSSQSGHNTVSWYQQALGQGPQFIFQYYREEENGRGNFPPRFSGLQFPNYSSELNVNALELDDSALYLCASSLGQSSYNEQFFGPGTRLTVL.

CDR3 residues: CASSPGQGLGNQPQHF. As DNA, the CDR3 is TGTGCCAGCTCACCGGGACAGGGACTTGGCAATCAGCCCCAGCATTTT. This sequence joins TRBV2 and TRBJ1-5, with 9 bases matching TRBD1. Germline values: CDR1 SNHLY, CDR2 FYNNEI. V lost 8 bases, J lost 2 bases, and 10 bases stayed unmatched. The CDR3 sequence is 16 residues long. Full variable domain (rest looked up from reference TRBV2 and TRBJ1-5): EPEVTQTPSHQVTQMGQEVILRCVPISNHLYFYWYRQILGQKVEFLVSFYNNEISEKSEIFDDQFSVERPDGSNFTLKIRSTKLEDSAMYFCASSPGQGLGNQPQHFGDGTRLSIL.

The chain combines TRBV13 with TRBJ2-5; maybe TRBD2 (5 bases). CDR1 is PRHDT and CDR2 is FYEKMQ in the germline V gene (reference sequence). The V end lost 5 bases, the J end lost 5 bases, and 18 bases lay between the germline ends. The CDR3 loop spans 15 amino acids. The CDR3 bases are TGTGCCAGCAGCCAGATAGCGTCTGGGCGGGAGACCCAGTACTTC. Protein product: CASSQIASGRETQYF.

The chain couples TRBV15 to TRBJ1-4; 9 positions agree with TRBD1. Looked up from germline, CDR1 is LNHNV and CDR2 is YYDKDF (reference sequence). The CDR3 is 20 residues long. The V segment lost 0 bases and the J segment 6 bases; nucleotides outside the gene matches: 17. For the CDR3, the DNA is TGTGCCACCAGCAGAGAATTGCTCGGGACAGGGTTGGTCTTGGATGAAAAACTGTTTTTT. This sequence encodes CATSRELLGTGLVLDEKLFF.

The genes are TRBV13 and TRBJ2-3, with 10 bases that match TRBD2. The CDR3 covers 15 residues. V shed 2 bases, J shed 6 bases, and the junction held 5 bases outside the gene matches. Germline loops: CDR1 PRHDT, CDR2 FYEKMQ (reference sequence). CDR3 sequence reads: CASSLFTSGTDTQYF. In nucleotides, the CDR3 is TGTGCCAGCAGCTTATTCACTAGCGGGACCGATACGCAGTATTTT. Filled out from reference TRBV13 and TRBJ2-3, the complete variable domain reads AAGVIQSPRHLIKEKRETATLKCYPIPRHDTVYWYQQGPGQDPQFLISFYEKMQSDKGSIPDRFSAQQFSDYHSELNMSSLELGDSALYFCASSLFTSGTDTQYFGPGTRLTVL.

V usage is TRBV10-3 and J usage is TRBJ2-6; unclear D gene. The V end lost 8 bases, the J end lost 2 bases, and 13 bases lay between the germline ends. Looked up from germline, CDR1 is ENHRY and CDR2 is SYGVKD. The CDR3 is 15 residues long. This chain's CDR3 is CAIRREQTGANVLTF. CDR3 DNA sequence: TGTGCCATCCGCCGTGAACAGACTGGGGCCAACGTCCTGACTTTC.

V gene TRBV9 combines with J gene TRBJ2-1, with 7 bases that match TRBD2. The CDR3 consists of 16 residues. Germline trimming cut 0 bases from V and 3 bases from J; bases unmatched to any gene: 6. Germline-derived CDR1 and CDR2 are SGDLS and YYNGEE. The CDR3 coding sequence is TGTGCCAGCAGCGTAGCGGTCGGGAGGAGCTACAATGAGCAGTTCTTC. It codes for CASSVAVGRSYNEQFF.

The rearrangement links TRBV28 to TRBJ2-2; no firm D call. Germline V gene sequence: CDR1 MDHEN, CDR2 SYDVKM. Trimming pared 2 bases from V and 14 bases from J, leaving 15 bases between. This CDR3 has 13 residues. The CDR3 is CASSLPPQAVLFF. As DNA, the CDR3 is TGTGCCAGCAGTTTACCCCCCCAGGCCGTTCTGTTTTTT.

V is TRBV5-1 and J is TRBJ1-2; TRBD1 might be the D (6 bases). The germline V and J ends were trimmed by 4 bases and 4 bases, with 14 bases remaining between them. CDR1 and CDR2 (germline): SGHRS, YFSETQ. This CDR3 spans 14 amino acids. The CDR3 protein is CASSTLTGTYGYTF. For the CDR3, the DNA is TGCGCCAGCAGCACCCTGACAGGAACCTATGGCTACACCTTC. Full variable domain (remainder filled in from reference TRBV5-1 and TRBJ1-2): KAGVTQTPRYLIKTRGQQVTLSCSPISGHRSVSWYQQTPGQGLQFLFEYFSETQRNKGNFPGRFSGRQFSNSRSEMNVSTLELGDSALYLCASSTLTGTYGYTFGSGTRLTVV.

The chain is built from TRBV6-1 and TRBJ2-2; the D gene is possibly TRBD1 (5 bases). CDR3 length: 14 amino acids. The germline V gene encodes CDR1 MNHNS and CDR2 SASEGT. The germline V and J ends were trimmed by 8 bases and 0 bases, with 10 bases remaining between them. CDR3 in DNA: TGTGCCAGCGGTGGCAGGGCGAACACCGGGGAGCTGTTTTTT. Amino acids: CASGGRANTGELFF.

This rearrangement joins TRBV11-2 to TRBJ2-7; 11 bases map to TRBD2. The CDR3 is made up of 17 amino acids. The junction had 5 bases not matched to a gene; V was cut back by 1 base and J by 0 bases. The germline V gene has CDR1 SGHAT and CDR2 FQNNGV. CDR3 sequence (DNA): TGTGCCAGCAGCTTAGCTAGCGGGAGGCCGAGCTCCTACGAGCAGTACTTC. Its protein product is CASSLASGRPSSYEQYF.

The genes are TRBV18 and TRBJ2-1; 10 nucleotides line up with TRBD2. The CDR3 is 17 residues long. V gave up 1 base and J gave up 6 bases; unmatched junction bases: 9. Per the germline V gene, CDR1 is KGHSH and CDR2 is LQKENI. The CDR3 region has the DNA TGTGCCAGCTCACCACGACTAGCGGGCACTGAGCCCAATGAGCAGTTCTTC. It specifies CASSPRLAGTEPNEQFF. The full variable domain, in which reference TRBV18 and TRBJ2-1 provide the parts outside the CDR3, is NAGVMQNPRHLVRRRGQEARLRCSPMKGHSHVYWYRQLPEEGLKFMVYLQKENIIDESGMPKERFSAEFPKEGPSILRIQQVVRGDSAAYFCASSPRLAGTEPNEQFFGPGTRLTVL.

This chain uses TRBV5-4 with TRBJ2-3; TRBD2 aligns across 12 bases. Germline CDR1 reads SGHNT; CDR2 reads YYREEE (reference sequence). This CDR3 comprises 14 residues. J was trimmed by 0 bases and V by 7 bases; bases with no gene match: 0. CDR3 nucleotides: TGTGCCAGCGGGACTAGCGGGAGCACAGATACGCAGTATTTT. Translation: CASGTSGSTDTQYF.

The chain couples TRBV28 to TRBJ2-1; TRBD2 agrees at 8 bases. The ends lost 3 bases at V and 9 bases at J; junction bases unmatched: 7. Germline V gene data show CDR1 as MDHEN and CDR2 as SYDVKM. The CDR3 is made up of 14 amino acids. CDR3 nucleotide sequence: TGTGCCAGCAGTTTGCGCCTAGCGGGTAGTGAGCAGTTCTTC. Translation: CASSLRLAGSEQFF.

The chain is built from TRBV28 and TRBJ1-4; D gene unclear. The germline V and J ends were trimmed by 2 bases and 8 bases, with 12 bases remaining between them. The CDR3 runs to 14 residues. Germline V gene data show CDR1 as MDHEN and CDR2 as SYDVKM. The CDR3 reads CASSLMIRGEKLFF. The CDR3 nucleotides are TGTGCCAGCAGTTTAATGATTCGAGGGGAAAAACTGTTTTTT.

The V and J genes are TRBV7-3 and TRBJ2-5, with a possible D match to TRBD2 (7 bases). The CDR3 sequence is 14 residues long. V lost 5 bases to trimming and J lost 5 bases, with 15 bases between them. Germline lookup yields CDR1 SGHTA and CDR2 FQGTGA. The CDR3 nucleotides read TGTGCCAGCAGCCCATGGGGGAGGGGGGAGACCCAGTACTTC. The encoded protein is CASSPWGRGETQYF.

The chain joins TRBV29-1 to TRBJ1-2; TRBD1 is a possible D gene (5 bases). CDR1 is SQVTM, CDR2 ANQGSEA, per germline. The CDR3 contains 12 residues. Trimming removed 5 bases at V and 2 bases at J, with 9 bases between. Here the CDR3 DNA reads TGCAGCGTTAAGTCAGGGAACTATGGCTACACCTTC. Translating it yields CSVKSGNYGYTF.

The J gene is TRBJ2-5, the V gene TRBV29-1; TRBD2 aligns across 12 bases. The CDR3 has 14 residues. The germline CDR1 and CDR2 sequences are SQVTM and ANQGSEA. V lost 6 bases, J lost 4 bases, and 6 bases stayed unmatched. The CDR3 protein is CSVSGTSGPETQYF. Written as DNA, the CDR3 is TGCAGCGTCTCCGGGACTAGCGGGCCAGAGACCCAGTACTTC.

The chain joins TRBV2 to TRBJ2-3; TRBD2 is a possible D gene (5 bases). The length of the CDR3 is 11 residues. Germline V gene data show CDR1 as SNHLY and CDR2 as FYNNEI. V lost 6 bases, J lost 8 bases, and 9 bases lay in between. CDR3 residues: CASSDGSTQYF. The CDR3 bases are TGTGCCAGCAGCGATGGGAGTACGCAGTATTTT.

The chain combines TRBV11-2 with TRBJ2-3; 13 bases are shared with TRBD2. Germline V gene sequence: CDR1 SGHAT, CDR2 FQNNGV. The J segment lost 2 bases and the V segment lost 4 bases, leaving 9 bases of the junction unmatched. The length of the CDR3 is 18 residues. The CDR3 loop reads CASSYFPGLAGPTDTQYF. CDR3 DNA: TGTGCCAGCAGCTACTTCCCGGGACTAGCGGGACCCACAGATACGCAGTATTTT. Full variable domain (missing parts from reference TRBV11-2 and TRBJ2-3): EAGVAQSPRYKIIEKRQSVAFWCNPISGHATLYWYQQILGQGPKLLIQFQNNGVVDDSQLPKDRFSAERLKGVDSTLKIQPAKLEDSAVYLCASSYFPGLAGPTDTQYFGPGTRLTVL.

The chain is built from TRBV19 and TRBJ2-7; a possible D gene is TRBD2 (6 bases). This CDR3 is 13 amino acids long. The germline gives CDR1 LNHDA, CDR2 SQIVND (reference sequence). V was pared by 5 bases and J by 3 bases, with 11 bases between. The CDR3 DNA is TGTGCCAGTAGTTTGGGGACTTACTACGAGCAGTACTTC. This translates into CASSLGTYYEQYF.

V is TRBV19 and J is TRBJ2-1; 7 positions agree with TRBD1. This CDR3 has 16 amino acids. The germline V gene has CDR1 LNHDA and CDR2 SQIVND (reference sequence). Germline trimming cut 4 bases from V and 10 bases from J; bases unmatched to any gene: 16. The CDR3 loop reads CASSTRPKTGKNEQFF. In DNA form, the CDR3 reads TGTGCCAGTAGTACTCGCCCCAAGACAGGGAAGAACGAGCAGTTCTTC. Complete variable domain (other parts from reference TRBV19 and TRBJ2-1): DGGITQSPKYLFRKEGQNVTLSCEQNLNHDAMYWYRQDPGQGLRLIYYSQIVNDFQKGDIAEGYSVSREKKESFPLTVTSAQKNPTAFYLCASSTRPKTGKNEQFFGPGTRLTVL.

CDR3 protein: CAWSVQSGRPETQYF. The CDR3 nucleotides are TGTGCCTGGAGTGTCCAGAGCGGGAGGCCTGAGACCCAGTACTTC. J is TRBJ2-5 and V is TRBV30, with TRBD2 matching 9 bases. V lost 0 bases to trimming and J lost 5 bases; unmatched junction nucleotides: 7. CDR3 size: 15 residues. The germline gives CDR1 GTSNPN, CDR2 SVGIG (reference sequence).

V is TRBV4-1 and J is TRBJ2-1; 12 bases are shared with TRBD2. Germline V gene data show CDR1 as MGHRA and CDR2 as YSYEKL. The CDR3 runs 18 residues. Germline trimming cut 6 bases from V and 1 base from J; bases unmatched to any gene: 10. CDR3 sequence (DNA): TGCGCCAGCAGGCTTTCTAGCGGGAGGGCCGGTTCCTACAATGAGCAGTTCTTC. It yields the protein CASRLSSGRAGSYNEQFF.

The table lists this clone with a count of one. V gene TRBV6-5 combines with J gene TRBJ2-4, with no clear D. CDR3 length: 16 amino acids. CDR1 is MNHEY and CDR2 is SVGAGI in the germline V gene. Trimming removed 4 bases at V and 8 bases at J, with 21 bases between. DNA for the CDR3: TGTGCCAGCAGTTCCACCTCATCAGCGAGTAGTGACATTCAGTACTTC. Its translation: CASSSTSSASSDIQYF.

The chain joins TRBV7-9 to TRBJ1-1; 8 nucleotides line up with TRBD1. Germline V gene data show CDR1 as SEHNR and CDR2 as FQNEAQ (reference sequence). V was pared by 5 bases and J by 4 bases, with 9 bases of the junction left unmatched. The CDR3 has 15 amino acids. In DNA, the CDR3 is TGTGCCAGCAGCGTAACCCTGGACAGGGCCACTGAAGCTTTCTTT. Amino acids: CASSVTLDRATEAFF.

The CDR3 is CASSSAPGRSGRNHEQYF. The DNA for the CDR3 is TGTGCCAGCAGCTCAGCCCCCGGGAGGAGCGGGAGGAACCACGAGCAGTACTTC. The chain combines TRBV5-4 with TRBJ2-7; 9 bases map to TRBD2. The CDR3 extends over 18 amino acids. CDR1 and CDR2 from the germline V gene are SGHNT and YYREEE (reference sequence). Trimming removed 3 bases from V and 5 bases from J; junction bases left unmatched: 18. Complete variable domain (other parts from reference TRBV5-4 and TRBJ2-7): ETGVTQSPTHLIKTRGQQVTLRCSSQSGHNTVSWYQQALGQGPQFIFQYYREEENGRGNFPPRFSGLQFPNYSSELNVNALELDDSALYLCASSSAPGRSGRNHEQYFGPGTRLTVT.

This clone turned up a few times. This chain joins TRBV5-1 and TRBJ1-1; D may be TRBD1 (6 bases). Looked up from germline, CDR1 is SGHRS and CDR2 is YFSETQ. The CDR3 length is 14 residues. Trimming cost V 0 bases and J 8 bases, with 14 bases left between them. The CDR3 is CASSLVGRGTEAFF. CDR3 coding DNA: TGCGCCAGCAGCTTGGTGGGCAGGGGAACGGAAGCTTTCTTT.